The 4 T cell receptor beta chains listed next were all sequenced from one sample in a study of Ad26.COV2.S vaccination and SARS-CoV-2 variants (dated by TCRdb to 2020 to 2022). Libraries were constructed by the immunoSEQ multiplex PCR assay. TCRdb took this table from immuneACCESS and kept in-frame rearrangements with V and J called. Such tables lack part of the clones; where checked against another copy, unresolved V genes explain under half of the gap, and the rest is unexplained. The sample table records 380,000 or so clones; around 82% of these occur just once. About 7.1% of the sample comes from the top ten. The treatment or condition label on this specimen signifies: some 20 received Ad26.COV2.S at low or high dose, single or two shots; 5 received placebo; per-sample allocation not given. Repertoires of vaccine and placebo recipients were sequenced from samples taken on day 63 after the first injection.

The material sequenced was peripheral blood, taken in a trial of Ad26.COV2.S vaccine versus placebo. The receptors were gathered from a person between 18 and 65 years old who received the Ad26.COV2.S COVID-19 vaccine or a placebo.

This clone was counted once. J is TRBJ2-4 and V is TRBV7-2; 8 nucleotides align to TRBD2. The germline V gene has CDR1 SGHTA and CDR2 FQGNSA. The CDR3 extends over 15 amino acids. V lost 4 bases to trimming and J lost 6 bases; unmatched junction nucleotides: 8. The CDR3 protein is CASSSPGGAGNIQYF. DNA of the CDR3: TGTGCCAGCAGCTCCCCCGGGGGGGCGGGAAACATTCAGTACTTC.

A few counts support this clone. The genes are TRBV6-5 and TRBJ2-7; D unclear. The V gene lost 6 bases and the J gene lost 3 bases, with 9 bases spanning the gap. The CDR3 totals 12 residues. Germline assignment: CDR1 MNHEY and CDR2 SVGAGI. The CDR3: CASSEACYEQYF. CDR3 DNA sequence: TGTGCCAGCAGCGAGGCCTGCTACGAGCAGTACTTC.

This sequence joins TRBV7-9 and TRBJ1-1; D is possibly TRBD1 (5 bases). The CDR3 is 13 amino acids. Trimming removed 7 bases from V and 5 bases from J, with 14 bases in between. Germline V CDR1 and CDR2: SEHNR, FQNEAQ (reference sequence). The CDR3 region is CASTILGGTEAFF. Here the CDR3 DNA reads TGTGCCAGCACCATCCTTGGGGGGACTGAAGCTTTCTTT.

With regard to this clone: This sample includes further DNA sequences coding for the same CDR3. The V and J genes are TRBV5-1 and TRBJ2-3; no reliable D call. Germline V gene data show CDR1 as SGHRS and CDR2 as YFSETQ. The CDR3 sequence is 13 residues long. V lost 0 bases and J 1 base, leaving 3 bases between the germline ends. CDR3 in amino acids: CASSLGRTDTQYF. The CDR3 DNA reads as TGCGCCAGCAGCTTGGGGCGCACAGATACGCAGTATTTT.